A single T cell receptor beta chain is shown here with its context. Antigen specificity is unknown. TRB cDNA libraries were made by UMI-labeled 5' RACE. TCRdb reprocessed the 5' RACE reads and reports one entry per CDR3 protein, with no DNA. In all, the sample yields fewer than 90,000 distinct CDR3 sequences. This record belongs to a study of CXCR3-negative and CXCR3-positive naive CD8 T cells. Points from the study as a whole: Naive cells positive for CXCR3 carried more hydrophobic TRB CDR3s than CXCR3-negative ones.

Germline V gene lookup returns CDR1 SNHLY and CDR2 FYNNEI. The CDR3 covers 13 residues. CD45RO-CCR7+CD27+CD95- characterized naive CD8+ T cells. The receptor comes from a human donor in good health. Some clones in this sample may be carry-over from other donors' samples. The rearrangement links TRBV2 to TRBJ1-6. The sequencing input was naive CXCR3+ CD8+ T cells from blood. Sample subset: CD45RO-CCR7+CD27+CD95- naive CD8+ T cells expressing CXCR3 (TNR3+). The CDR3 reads CASEDRKNSPLHF.